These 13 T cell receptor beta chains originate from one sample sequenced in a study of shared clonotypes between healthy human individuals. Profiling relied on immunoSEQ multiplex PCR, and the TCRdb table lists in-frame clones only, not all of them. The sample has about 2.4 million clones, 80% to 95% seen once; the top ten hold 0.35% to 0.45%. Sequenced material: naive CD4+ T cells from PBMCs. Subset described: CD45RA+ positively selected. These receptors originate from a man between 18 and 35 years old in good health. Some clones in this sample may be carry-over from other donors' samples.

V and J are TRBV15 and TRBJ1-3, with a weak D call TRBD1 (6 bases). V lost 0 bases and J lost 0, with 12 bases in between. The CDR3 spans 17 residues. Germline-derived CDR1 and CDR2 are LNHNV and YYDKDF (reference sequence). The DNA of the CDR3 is TGTGCCACCAGCAGAGATAAGGGGGTTAACTCTGGAAACACCATATATTTT. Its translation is CATSRDKGVNSGNTIYF.

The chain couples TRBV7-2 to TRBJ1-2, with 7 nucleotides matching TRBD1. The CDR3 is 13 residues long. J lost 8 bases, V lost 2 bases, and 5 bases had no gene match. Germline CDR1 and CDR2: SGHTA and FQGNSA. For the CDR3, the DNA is TGTGCCAGCAGCTTACGGCAGGGGGTAGGCTACACCTTC. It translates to CASSLRQGVGYTF.

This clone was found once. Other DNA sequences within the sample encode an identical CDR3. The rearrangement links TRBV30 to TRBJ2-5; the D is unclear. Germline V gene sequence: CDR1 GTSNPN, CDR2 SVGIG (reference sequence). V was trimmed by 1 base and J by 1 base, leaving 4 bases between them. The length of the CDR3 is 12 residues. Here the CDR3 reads CAWSAPQETQYF. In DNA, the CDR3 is TGTGCCTGGAGTGCGCCCCAAGAGACCCAGTACTTC.

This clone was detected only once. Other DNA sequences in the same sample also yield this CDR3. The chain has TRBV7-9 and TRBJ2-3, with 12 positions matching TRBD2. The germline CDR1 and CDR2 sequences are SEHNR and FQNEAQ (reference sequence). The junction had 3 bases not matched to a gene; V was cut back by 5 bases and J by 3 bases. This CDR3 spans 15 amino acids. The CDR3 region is CASSLGLAGTDTQYF. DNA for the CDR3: TGTGCCAGCAGCCTCGGACTAGCGGGGACAGATACGCAGTATTTT. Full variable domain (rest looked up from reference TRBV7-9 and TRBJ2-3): DTGVSQNPRHKITKRGQNVTFRCDPISEHNRLYWYRQTLGQGPEFLTYFQNEAQLEKSRLLSDRFSAERPKGSFSTLEIQRTEQGDSAMYLCASSLGLAGTDTQYFGPGTRLTVL.

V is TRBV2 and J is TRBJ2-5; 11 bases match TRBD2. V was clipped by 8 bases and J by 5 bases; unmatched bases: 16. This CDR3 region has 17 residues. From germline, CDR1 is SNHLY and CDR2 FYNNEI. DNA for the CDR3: TGTGCCAGCGCAAGCGCACTTAGCGGGAGGGCCCGGGAGACCCAGTACTTC. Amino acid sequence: CASASALSGRARETQYF.

The CDR3 reads CASRPTRSGSIAFF. The CDR3 region has the DNA TGTGCCAGCAGACCTACCCGATCCGGTAGTATAGCTTTCTTT. This chain connects TRBV28 to TRBJ1-1; no clear D. The V gene lost 6 bases and the J gene lost 10 bases, with 21 bases spanning the gap. CDR3 length equals 14 residues. Germline CDR1 is MDHEN and CDR2 is SYDVKM.

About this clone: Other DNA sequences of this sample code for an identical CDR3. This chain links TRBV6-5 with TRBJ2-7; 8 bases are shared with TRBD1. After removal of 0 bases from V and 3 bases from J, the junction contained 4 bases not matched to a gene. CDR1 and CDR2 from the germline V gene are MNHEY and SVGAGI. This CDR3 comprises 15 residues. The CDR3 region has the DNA TGTGCCAGCAGTTACTCTGGGACAGGTCTCTACGAGCAGTACTTC. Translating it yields CASSYSGTGLYEQYF.

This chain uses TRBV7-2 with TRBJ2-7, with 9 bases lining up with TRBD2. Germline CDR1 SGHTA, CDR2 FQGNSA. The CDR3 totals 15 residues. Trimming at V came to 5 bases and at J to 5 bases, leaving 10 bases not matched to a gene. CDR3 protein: CASSQGGTSFHEQYF. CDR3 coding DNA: TGTGCCAGCAGCCAAGGTGGGACTAGCTTCCACGAGCAGTACTTC. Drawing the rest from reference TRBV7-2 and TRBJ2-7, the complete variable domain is GAGVSQSPSNKVTEKGKDVELRCDPISGHTALYWYRQSLGQGLEFLIYFQGNSAPDKSGLPSDRFSAERTGGSVSTLTIQRTQQEDSAVYLCASSQGGTSFHEQYFGPGTRLTVT.

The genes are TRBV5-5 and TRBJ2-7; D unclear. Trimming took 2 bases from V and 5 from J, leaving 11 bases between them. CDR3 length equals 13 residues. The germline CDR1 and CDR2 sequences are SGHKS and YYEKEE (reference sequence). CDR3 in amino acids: CASSFSGFNEQYF. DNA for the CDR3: TGTGCCAGCAGCTTTTCCGGGTTTAACGAGCAGTACTTC.

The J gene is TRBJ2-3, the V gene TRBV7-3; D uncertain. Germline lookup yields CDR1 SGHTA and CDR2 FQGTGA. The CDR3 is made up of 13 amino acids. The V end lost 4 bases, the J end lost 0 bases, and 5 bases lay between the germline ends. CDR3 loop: CASSYGSTDTQYF. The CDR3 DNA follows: TGTGCCAGCAGCTATGGTAGCACAGATACGCAGTATTTT.

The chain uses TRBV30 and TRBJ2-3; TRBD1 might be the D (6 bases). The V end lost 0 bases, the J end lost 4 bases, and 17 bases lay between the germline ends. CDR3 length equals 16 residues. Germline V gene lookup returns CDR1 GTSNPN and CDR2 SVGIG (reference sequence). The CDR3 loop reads CAWSVPDRRIPDTQYF. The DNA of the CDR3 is TGTGCCTGGAGTGTACCCGACAGGAGGATCCCAGATACGCAGTATTTT.

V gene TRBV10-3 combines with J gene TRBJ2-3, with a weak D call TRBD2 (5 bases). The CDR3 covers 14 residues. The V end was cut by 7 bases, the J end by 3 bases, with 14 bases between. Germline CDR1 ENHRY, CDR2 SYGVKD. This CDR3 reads CAIKKVRATDTQYF. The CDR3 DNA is TGTGCCATCAAGAAGGTGAGGGCAACAGATACGCAGTATTTT.

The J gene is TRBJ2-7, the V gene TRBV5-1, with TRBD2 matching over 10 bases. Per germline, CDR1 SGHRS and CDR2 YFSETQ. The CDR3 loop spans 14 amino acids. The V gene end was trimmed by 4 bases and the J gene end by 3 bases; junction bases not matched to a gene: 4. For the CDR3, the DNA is TGCGCCAGCAGCGCTTCTAGCGGGAGCTACGAGCAGTACTTC. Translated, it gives CASSASSGSYEQYF. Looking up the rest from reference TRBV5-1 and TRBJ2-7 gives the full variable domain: KAGVTQTPRYLIKTRGQQVTLSCSPISGHRSVSWYQQTPGQGLQFLFEYFSETQRNKGNFPGRFSGRQFSNSRSEMNVSTLELGDSALYLCASSASSGSYEQYFGPGTRLTVT.